Detailed here is one TCR beta chain. Peripheral blood CD8+ and CD4+ T cells were profiled by TCR beta sequencing. The CD8+ and CD4+ T cells were negatively isolated, with the TEMRA cells enriched by FACS. These data are taken from a study of CD8 T cells in Susac syndrome. This CDR3 is 13 amino acids long. Between the trimmed V and J ends, which lost 1 base and 4 bases, there was a span of 10 bases. CDR1 is SQVTM, CDR2 ANQGSEA, per germline. A quantity of about 0.5 to 1 ug RNA underwent reverse transcription using random hexamers. Via MiXCR, TCRdb re-called the immunoSEQ multiplex PCR reads, giving one row per CDR3 protein. The sample shows fewer than 200,000 distinct CDR3 sequences, approximately 94% of them seen only once.

The receptor was derived from a human donor in good health. Sequenced material: CD4+ T cells from PBMCs. The rearrangement links TRBV29-1 to TRBJ1-2; the D gene is possibly TRBD1 (5 bases). The CDR3 here is CSVEGGVGYGYTF. In nucleotides, the CDR3 is TGCAGCGTTGAAGGGGGGGTCGGCTATGGCTACACCTTC.